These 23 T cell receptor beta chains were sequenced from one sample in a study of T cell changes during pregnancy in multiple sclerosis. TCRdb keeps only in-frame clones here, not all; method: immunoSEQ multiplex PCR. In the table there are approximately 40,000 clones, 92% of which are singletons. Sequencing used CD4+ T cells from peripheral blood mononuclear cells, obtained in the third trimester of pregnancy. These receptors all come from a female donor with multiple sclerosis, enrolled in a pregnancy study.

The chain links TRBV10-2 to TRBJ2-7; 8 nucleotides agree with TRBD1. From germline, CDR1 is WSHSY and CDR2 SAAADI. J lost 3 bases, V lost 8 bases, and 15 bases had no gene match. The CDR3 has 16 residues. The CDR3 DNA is TGCGCCAGCTCAGGGGGCGCGGTGGGATCTTTCTACGAGCAGTACTTC. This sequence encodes CASSGGAVGSFYEQYF.

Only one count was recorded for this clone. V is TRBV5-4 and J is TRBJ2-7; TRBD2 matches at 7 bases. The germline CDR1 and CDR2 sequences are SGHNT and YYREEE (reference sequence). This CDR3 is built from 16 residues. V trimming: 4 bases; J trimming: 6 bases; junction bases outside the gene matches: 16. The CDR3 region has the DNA TGTGCCAGCAGCGCGTCATCTTCTGGACTAGTCCTCGAGCAGTACTTC. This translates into CASSASSSGLVLEQYF.

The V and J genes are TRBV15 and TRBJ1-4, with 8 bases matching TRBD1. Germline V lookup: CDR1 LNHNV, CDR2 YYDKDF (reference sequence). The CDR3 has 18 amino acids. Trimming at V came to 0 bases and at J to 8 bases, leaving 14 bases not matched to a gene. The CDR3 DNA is TGTGCCACCAGCAGAGACCTTTCACGGACAGGGCGAGGGGAAAAACTGTTTTTT. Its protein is CATSRDLSRTGRGEKLFF.

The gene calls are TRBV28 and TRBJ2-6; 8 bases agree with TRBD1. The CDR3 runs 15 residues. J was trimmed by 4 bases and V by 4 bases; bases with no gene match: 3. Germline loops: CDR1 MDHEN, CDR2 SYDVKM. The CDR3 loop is CASSSQGAGANVLTF. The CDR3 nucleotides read TGTGCCAGCAGTTCCCAGGGGGCGGGGGCCAACGTCCTGACTTTC.

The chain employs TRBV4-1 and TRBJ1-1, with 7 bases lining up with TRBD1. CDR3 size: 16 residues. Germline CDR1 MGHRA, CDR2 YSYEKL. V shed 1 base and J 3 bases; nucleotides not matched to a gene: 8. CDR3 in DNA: TGCGCCAGCAGCCAAGGAAGGGGGCGGCGCGACACTGAAGCTTTCTTT. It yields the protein CASSQGRGRRDTEAFF.

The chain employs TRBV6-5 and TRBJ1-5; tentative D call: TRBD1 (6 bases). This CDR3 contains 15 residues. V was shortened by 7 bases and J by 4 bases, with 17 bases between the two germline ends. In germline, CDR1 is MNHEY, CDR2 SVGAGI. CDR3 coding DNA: TGTGCCAGCACAAGACAGGTCGTTTGGAATCAGCCCCAGCATTTT. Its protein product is CASTRQVVWNQPQHF.

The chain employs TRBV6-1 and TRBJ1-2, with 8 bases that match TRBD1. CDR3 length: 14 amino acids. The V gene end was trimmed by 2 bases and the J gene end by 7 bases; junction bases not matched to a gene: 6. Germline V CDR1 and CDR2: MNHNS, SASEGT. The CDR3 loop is CASSESEDRAGYTF. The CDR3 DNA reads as TGTGCCAGCAGTGAATCAGAGGACAGGGCTGGCTACACCTTC.

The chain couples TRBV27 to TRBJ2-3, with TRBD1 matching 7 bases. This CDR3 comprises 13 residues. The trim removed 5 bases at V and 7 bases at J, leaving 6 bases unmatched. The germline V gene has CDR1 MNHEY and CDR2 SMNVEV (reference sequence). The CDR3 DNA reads TGTGCCAGCAGTCTTTACAGGGGTAATACGCAGTATTTT. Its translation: CASSLYRGNTQYF.

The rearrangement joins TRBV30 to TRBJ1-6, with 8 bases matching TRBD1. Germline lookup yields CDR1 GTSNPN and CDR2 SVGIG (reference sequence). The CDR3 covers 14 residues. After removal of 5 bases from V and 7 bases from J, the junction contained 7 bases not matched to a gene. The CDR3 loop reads CAWVNRDRNSPLHF. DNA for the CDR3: TGTGCCTGGGTTAACCGGGACAGGAATTCACCCCTCCACTTT.

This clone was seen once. The DNA of the CDR3 is TGTGCCAGCAGCGGTTCAGGGGGCAAGAACACTGAAGCTTTCTTT. As protein: CASSGSGGKNTEAFF. The genes are TRBV9 and TRBJ1-1; TRBD1 matches at 8 bases. Germline V gene sequence: CDR1 SGDLS, CDR2 YYNGEE. V was pared by 3 bases and J by 1 base, with 5 bases of the junction left unmatched. The CDR3 loop spans 15 amino acids. Complete variable domain (other parts from reference TRBV9 and TRBJ1-1): DSGVTQTPKHLITATGQRVTLRCSPRSGDLSVYWYQQSLDQGLQFLIQYYNGEERAKGNILERFSAQQFPDLHSELNLSSLELGDSALYFCASSGSGGKNTEAFFGQGTRLTVV.

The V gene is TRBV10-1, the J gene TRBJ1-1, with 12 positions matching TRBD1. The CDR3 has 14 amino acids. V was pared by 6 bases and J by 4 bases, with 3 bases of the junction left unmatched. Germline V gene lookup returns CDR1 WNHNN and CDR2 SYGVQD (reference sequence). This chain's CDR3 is CASSPGQGATEAFF. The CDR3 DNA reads TGCGCCAGCAGCCCGGGACAGGGGGCCACTGAAGCTTTCTTT.

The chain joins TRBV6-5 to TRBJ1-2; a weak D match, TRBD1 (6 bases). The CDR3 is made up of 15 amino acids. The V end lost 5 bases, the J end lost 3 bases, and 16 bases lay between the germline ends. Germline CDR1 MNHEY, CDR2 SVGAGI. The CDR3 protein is CASSTRQAIDYGYTF. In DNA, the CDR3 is TGTGCCAGCAGTACTCGACAGGCCATTGACTATGGCTACACCTTC.

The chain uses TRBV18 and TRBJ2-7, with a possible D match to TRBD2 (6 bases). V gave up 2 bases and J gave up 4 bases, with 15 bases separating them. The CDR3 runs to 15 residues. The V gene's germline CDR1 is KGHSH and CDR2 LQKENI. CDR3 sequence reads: CASSPGAGNRYEQYF. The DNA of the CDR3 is TGTGCCAGCTCACCAGGGGCGGGGAATCGTTACGAGCAGTACTTC.

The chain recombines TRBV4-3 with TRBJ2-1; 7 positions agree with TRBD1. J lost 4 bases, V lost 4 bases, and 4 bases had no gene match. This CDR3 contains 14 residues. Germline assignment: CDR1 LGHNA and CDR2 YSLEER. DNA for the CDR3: TGCGCCAGCAGCCGACAGGGCGGGTACAATGAGCAGTTCTTC. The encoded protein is CASSRQGGYNEQFF.

CDR3 sequence (DNA): TGTGCCAGCAGCCGAGGGGGCGCGGGGCAGCCCCAGCATTTT. It translates to CASSRGGAGQPQHF. V is TRBV11-2 and J is TRBJ1-5; TRBD1 aligns across 7 bases. CDR3 length equals 14 residues. The trim removed 5 bases at V and 7 bases at J, leaving 8 bases unmatched. The germline gives CDR1 SGHAT, CDR2 FQNNGV.

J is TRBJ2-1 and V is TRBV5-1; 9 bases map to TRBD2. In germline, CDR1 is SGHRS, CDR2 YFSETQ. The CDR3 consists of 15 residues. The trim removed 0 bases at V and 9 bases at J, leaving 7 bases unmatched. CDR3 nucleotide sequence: TGCGCCAGCAGCTTGGATACAGCGGGAGGTAGTGAGCAGTTCTTC. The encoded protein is CASSLDTAGGSEQFF.

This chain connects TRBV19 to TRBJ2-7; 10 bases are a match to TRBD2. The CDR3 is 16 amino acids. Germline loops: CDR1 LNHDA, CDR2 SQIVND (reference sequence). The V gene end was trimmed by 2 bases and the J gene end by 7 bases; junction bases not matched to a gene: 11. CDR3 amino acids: CASSIPSGSSPREQYF. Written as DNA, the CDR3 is TGTGCCAGTAGTATACCTAGCGGGAGTTCCCCGAGGGAGCAGTACTTC.

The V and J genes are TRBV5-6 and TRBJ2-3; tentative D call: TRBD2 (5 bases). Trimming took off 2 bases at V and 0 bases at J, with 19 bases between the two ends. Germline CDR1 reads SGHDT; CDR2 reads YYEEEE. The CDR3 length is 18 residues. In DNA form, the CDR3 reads TGTGCCAGCAGCTTCTTGGCGGCGCTAGCCATCAGCACAGATACGCAGTATTTT. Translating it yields CASSFLAALAISTDTQYF.

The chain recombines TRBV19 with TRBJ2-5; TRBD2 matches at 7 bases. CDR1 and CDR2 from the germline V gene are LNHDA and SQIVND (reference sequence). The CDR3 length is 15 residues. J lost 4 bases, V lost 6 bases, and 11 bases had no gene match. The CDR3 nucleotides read TGTGCCAGTAGCCTGGGGGGAGGGACGGGAGAGACCCAGTACTTC. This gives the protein CASSLGGGTGETQYF.

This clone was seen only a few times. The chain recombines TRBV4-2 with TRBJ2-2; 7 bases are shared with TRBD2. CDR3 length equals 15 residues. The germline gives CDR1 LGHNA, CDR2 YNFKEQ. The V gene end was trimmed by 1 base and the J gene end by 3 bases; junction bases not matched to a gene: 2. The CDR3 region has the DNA TGTGCCAGCAGCCAAGTCGGGAGGCACACCGGGGAGCTGTTTTTT. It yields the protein CASSQVGRHTGELFF.

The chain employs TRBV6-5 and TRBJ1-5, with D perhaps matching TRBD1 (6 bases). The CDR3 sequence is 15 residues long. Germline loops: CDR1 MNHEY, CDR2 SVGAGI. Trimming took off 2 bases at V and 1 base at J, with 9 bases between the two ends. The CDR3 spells CASSYTGRSNQPQHF. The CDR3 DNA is TGTGCCAGCAGTTACACAGGGCGAAGCAATCAGCCCCAGCATTTT.

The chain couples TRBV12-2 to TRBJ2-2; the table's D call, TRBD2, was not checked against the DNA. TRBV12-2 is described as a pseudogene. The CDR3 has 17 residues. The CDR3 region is CASRLNMTSSGTGELFF. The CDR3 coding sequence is TGTGCAAGTCGCCTAAATATGACTAGCTCGGGCACCGGGGAGCTGTTTTTT.

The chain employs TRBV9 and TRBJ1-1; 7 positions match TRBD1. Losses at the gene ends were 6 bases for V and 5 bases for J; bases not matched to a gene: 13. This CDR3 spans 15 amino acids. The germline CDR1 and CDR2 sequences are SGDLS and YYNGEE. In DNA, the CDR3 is TGTGCCAGCACCCCCCACAGGGGCGTCTTGACTGAAGCTTTCTTT. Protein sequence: CASTPHRGVLTEAFF.